This T cell receptor beta chain was captured in a study of T-cell reconstitution after alpha-beta-depleted transplantation in children. About this clonotype: Its target is unknown.

With 7 bases removed from V and 5 bases from J, the gap between germline ends came to 14 bases. CDR3 length: 13 residues. CDR1 is SEHNR, CDR2 FQNEAQ, per germline (reference sequence). TCRbeta library construction was performed incorporating unique molecular identifiers. Via MiXCR, TCRdb re-called the PCR reads, giving one row per CDR3 protein. The sample has just over 950,000 distinct CDR3 sequences, roughly 29% seen once. Whole-study results and caveats: Two months or so post-transplant, alpha-beta T cells reportedly derived from several hundred expanded graft clones.

The sequences come from PBMCs, mostly from graft donor cells, collected 360 days after TCRalphabeta/CD19-depleted stem cell transplant. The sequence was obtained from a boy in the first two years of life who had a stem cell transplant for SCID, so the T cells may come from the graft donor. The chain uses TRBV7-9 and TRBJ1-1; D call uncertain. The CDR3 sequence is CASMPWARTEAFF. CDR3 DNA sequence: TGTGCCAGCATGCCCTGGGCCCGTACTGAAGCTTTCTTT.